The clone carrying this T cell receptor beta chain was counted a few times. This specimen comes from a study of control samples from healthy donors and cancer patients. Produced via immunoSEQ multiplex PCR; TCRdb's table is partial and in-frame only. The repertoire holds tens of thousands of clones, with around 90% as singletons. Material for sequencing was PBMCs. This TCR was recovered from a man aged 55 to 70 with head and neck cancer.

The CDR3 nucleotides read TGTGCCAGCAGCGTAGATCGTGCAGGGTCACCCCTCCACTTT. It translates to CASSVDRAGSPLHF. The rearrangement uses TRBV9 and TRBJ1-6; tentatively, D is TRBD1 (5 bases). CDR1 and CDR2 from the germline V gene are SGDLS and YYNGEE. This CDR3 spans 14 amino acids. Trimming took 0 bases from V and 10 from J, leaving 11 bases between them. The full variable domain, rest sourced from reference TRBV9 and TRBJ1-6, is DSGVTQTPKHLITATGQRVTLRCSPRSGDLSVYWYQQSLDQGLQFLIQYYNGEERAKGNILERFSAQQFPDLHSELNLSSLELGDSALYFCASSVDRAGSPLHFGNGTRLTVT.